Shown below are 13 T cell receptor beta chains from a single sample sequenced in a study of neurological immune-mediated disorders. TCRdb reprocessed the 5' RACE reads via MiXCR and lists one record per CDR3 protein. The table includes approximately 89,000 distinct CDR3 sequences, around 14% detected once. Documented time point: longitudinal time-point 2. Source material: PBMCs. These receptors were collected from a female donor with HTLV-1-associated myelopathy (HAM/TSP).

V gene TRBV20-1 combines with J gene TRBJ2-3; tentative D call: TRBD2 (6 bases). V was pared by 7 bases and J by 3 bases, with 14 bases between. There are 13 residues in the CDR3. Germline V lookup: CDR1 DFQATT, CDR2 SNEGSKA (reference sequence). The DNA for the CDR3 is TGCAGTGGGAGGCTAGCGAGTACAGATACGCAGTATTTT. Protein product: CSGRLASTDTQYF.

This clonotype was seen many times. The chain couples TRBV2 to TRBJ1-4; D gene ambiguous. Between the trimmed V and J ends, which lost 6 bases and 5 bases, there was a span of 7 bases. This CDR3 contains 12 residues. Germline assignment: CDR1 SNHLY and CDR2 FYNNEI. The CDR3 nucleotides are TGTGCCAGCAGGATGGGAAATGAAAAACTGTTTTTT. Amino acids: CASRMGNEKLFF.

This clonotype was observed many times. CDR3 bases: TGTGCCAGCAGCTTAAAGGGGGCCGTGAACACTGAAGCTTTCTTT. Amino acid sequence: CASSLKGAVNTEAFF. This chain uses TRBV11-2 with TRBJ1-1; 7 bases fit TRBD1. This CDR3 contains 15 residues. Germline assignment: CDR1 SGHAT and CDR2 FQNNGV. The V segment lost 2 bases and the J segment 0 bases; nucleotides outside the gene matches: 3.

The genes are TRBV7-2 and TRBJ2-3, with D unclear. CDR3 length: 13 amino acids. The germline V gene encodes CDR1 SGHTA and CDR2 FQGNSA. V was trimmed by 3 bases and J by 2 bases, leaving 6 bases between them. CDR3 sequence: CASSFRDTDTQYF. In DNA form, the CDR3 reads TGTGCCAGCAGCTTTAGAGACACAGATACGCAGTATTTT.

This clonotype showed up just a few times. The J gene is TRBJ2-7, the V gene TRBV6-5, with no clear D. V lost 6 bases to trimming and J lost 3 bases, with 12 bases between them. This CDR3 comprises 13 residues. Germline CDR1 MNHEY, CDR2 SVGAGI. This CDR3 is CASSVTEYYEQYF. The CDR3 nucleotides are TGTGCCAGCAGCGTGACGGAATACTACGAGCAGTACTTC.

This clonotype was observed many times. A junction boundary mismatches the germline segment, possibly from a read error. The rearrangement links TRBV12-3 or TRBV12-4 to TRBJ2-2; D possibly matches TRBD1 or TRBD2 (5 bases each). The CDR3 contains 14 residues. CDR3 region: CASHGTVHTGELFF. In DNA, the CDR3 is TGTGCCAGTCACGGGACCGTTCACACGGGGGAGCTGTTTTTT.

This clonotype was counted many times. This chain links TRBV9 with TRBJ2-3; possible D gene TRBD2, 6 bases. With 6 bases removed from V and 0 bases from J, the gap between germline ends came to 17 bases. Germline CDR1 is SGDLS and CDR2 is YYNGEE. The CDR3 contains 16 residues. This CDR3 reads CASNRGGQYSTDTQYF. CDR3 DNA sequence: TGTGCCAGCAATCGTGGAGGGCAATATAGCACAGATACGCAGTATTTT.

CDR3 in DNA: TGTGCCAGCAGCTTGCTTTTCCCGGGACATTGGGAGGACAATGAGCAGTTCTTC. This codes for CASSLLFPGHWEDNEQFF. V gene TRBV5-5 combines with J gene TRBJ2-1; D is tentatively TRBD1 or TRBD2 (6 bases each). The germline gives CDR1 SGHKS, CDR2 YYEKEE (reference sequence). CDR3 length: 18 residues. V was trimmed by 1 base and J by 5 bases, leaving 22 bases between them.

This clonotype came up many times. The rearrangement joins TRBV5-1 to TRBJ2-1; 9 bases line up with TRBD1. V lost 1 base, J lost 8 bases, and 4 bases stayed unmatched. Germline CDR1 is SGHRS and CDR2 is YFSETQ. This CDR3 region has 14 residues. CDR3 sequence reads: CASSLWDREDEQFF. In nucleotides, the CDR3 is TGCGCCAGCAGCTTGTGGGACAGGGAGGATGAGCAGTTCTTC.

This clonotype showed up many times. The chain has TRBV5-1 and TRBJ1-2; the match to TRBD1 covers 8 bases. The germline V gene encodes CDR1 SGHRS and CDR2 YFSETQ. The CDR3 runs 13 residues. Unmatched junction bases numbered 3, after V lost 0 bases and J lost 8 bases. The CDR3 protein is CASSLGQGRGYTF. The CDR3 bases are TGCGCCAGCAGCTTGGGACAGGGGCGCGGCTACACCTTC.

As regards this clonotype: A read error is possible here, since a much larger clone lies one base away. The J gene is TRBJ1-1, the V gene TRBV19; no clear D gene. This CDR3 is 12 amino acids long. V lost 9 bases and J lost 4, with 12 bases in between. Germline CDR1 and CDR2: LNHDA and SQIVND (reference sequence). The CDR3 nucleotides read TGTGCCAGCGCCTCCAGGTGCACTGAAGCTTTCTTT. It is translated as CASASRCTEAFF.

This clonotype was observed at least ten times. The genes are TRBV12-3 or TRBV12-4 and TRBJ2-4, with TRBD2 matching over 8 bases. This CDR3 has 15 amino acids. J was trimmed by 4 bases and V by 5 bases; bases with no gene match: 7. The CDR3 nucleotides read TGTGCCAGCAGTCCAATCGGGGGGGGAAAAAACATTCAGTACTTC. It yields the protein CASSPIGGGKNIQYF.

This clonotype was seen repeatedly, ten times or more. The genes are TRBV12-3 or TRBV12-4 and TRBJ2-6; 9 bases line up with TRBD1. The CDR3 runs to 17 residues. Trimming cost V 2 bases and J 3 bases; bases outside gene matches: 5. The CDR3 nucleotides are TGTGCCAGCAGTTTAATACAGGGGGCTGGTGGGGCCAACGTCCTGACTTTC. Its protein product is CASSLIQGAGGANVLTF.